These 18 T cell receptor beta chains came from one sample sequenced in a study of blood T cell repertoires in COVID-19. Sequenced by immunoSEQ multiplex PCR; TCRdb stores in-frame clones only, minus some. This sample carries 110,000 to 150,000 clones, approximately 84% of them seen once, and the ten largest clones take approximately 6.5%. Sequenced sample: peripheral blood. The origin of the receptors is a human donor in a cohort sampled during active COVID-19.

The V call is TRBV9, the J call TRBJ1-1, with D perhaps matching TRBD1 (5 bases). Germline CDR1 is SGDLS and CDR2 is YYNGEE. The V gene lost 0 bases and the J gene lost 1 base, with 7 bases spanning the gap. This CDR3 spans 14 amino acids. CDR3 amino acids: CASSVVTGNTEAFF. The CDR3 nucleotides read TGTGCCAGCAGCGTAGTAACAGGGAACACTGAAGCTTTCTTT.

The rearrangement uses TRBV9 and TRBJ2-7; tentative D call: TRBD1 (6 bases). V lost 4 bases and J lost 3, with 11 bases in between. Per the germline V gene, CDR1 is SGDLS and CDR2 is YYNGEE. The CDR3 is made up of 13 amino acids. The CDR3 loop reads CASSPQGLYEQYF. The CDR3 DNA follows: TGTGCCAGCAGCCCACAGGGCCTCTACGAGCAGTACTTC.

This clone was recorded once. V gene TRBV5-4 combines with J gene TRBJ1-4; the match to TRBD1 covers 9 bases. The V gene end was trimmed by 0 bases and the J gene end by 6 bases; junction bases not matched to a gene: 6. The CDR3 is 16 residues long. Germline assignment: CDR1 SGHNT and CDR2 YYREEE (reference sequence). CDR3 residues: CASSLGSRTGDEKLFF. Here the CDR3 DNA reads TGTGCCAGCAGCTTGGGTTCAAGGACAGGGGATGAAAAACTGTTTTTT.

Only one count was recorded for this clone. This chain connects TRBV18 to TRBJ2-3, with D perhaps TRBD2 (6 bases). The CDR3 consists of 17 residues. Germline assignment: CDR1 KGHSH and CDR2 LQKENI. V was pared by 3 bases and J by 3 bases, with 19 bases between. CDR3 DNA sequence: TGTGCCAGCTCACCGGCTCCGGGACTCCCAATTACAGATACGCAGTATTTT. It specifies CASSPAPGLPITDTQYF.

The chain is built from TRBV19 and TRBJ1-4; 8 bases fit TRBD1. The V gene end was trimmed by 6 bases and the J gene end by 7 bases; junction bases not matched to a gene: 4. Germline V CDR1 and CDR2: LNHDA, SQIVND (reference sequence). The CDR3 length is 13 residues. The CDR3: CASSLDRGEKLFF. The CDR3 nucleotides read TGTGCCAGTAGCCTAGACAGGGGTGAAAAACTGTTTTTT.

V is TRBV5-6 and J is TRBJ2-2; tentatively, D is TRBD2 (7 bases). Germline-derived CDR1 and CDR2 are SGHDT and YYEEEE. The CDR3 sequence is 15 residues long. Trimming took 3 bases from V and 6 from J, leaving 15 bases between them. The CDR3 reads CASSSLGGRSGELFF. The CDR3, as DNA: TGTGCCAGCAGCTCGCTGGGGGGGCGGTCCGGGGAGCTGTTTTTT.

The chain employs TRBV6-6 and TRBJ2-1, with 7 nucleotides matching TRBD1. V was clipped by 2 bases and J by 7 bases; unmatched bases: 8. Germline CDR1 MNHNY, CDR2 SVGAGI (reference sequence). The CDR3 consists of 15 residues. CDR3 in DNA: TGTGCCAGCAGTTACCCCAGGGGGATGGAGAATGAGCAGTTCTTC. Residues: CASSYPRGMENEQFF.

J is TRBJ1-6 and V is TRBV27; tentative D call: TRBD1 (5 bases). Trimming removed 6 bases at V and 0 bases at J, with 9 bases between. CDR1 MNHEY and CDR2 SMNVEV come from the germline V gene (reference sequence). The CDR3 length is 15 residues. The CDR3 region has the DNA TGTGCCAGCAGGCTACAGGACTCCTATAATTCACCCCTCCACTTT. Translating it yields CASRLQDSYNSPLHF.

CDR3 sequence (DNA): TGTGCCAGCAGCTTAGAGGGGACAGCGAATTCACCCCTCCACTTT. As protein: CASSLEGTANSPLHF. V usage is TRBV7-9 and J usage is TRBJ1-6; 7 bases are shared with TRBD1. The CDR3 spans 15 residues. The V and J ends lost 1 base and 7 bases, in that order; junction bases with no gene match: 4. Germline V lookup: CDR1 SEHNR, CDR2 FQNEAQ (reference sequence).

The table lists this clone with many counts. Other nucleotide sequences in the sample specify the same CDR3. This chain uses TRBV7-9 with TRBJ1-5; D possibly corresponds to TRBD1 (6 bases). CDR1 SEHNR and CDR2 FQNEAQ come from the germline V gene (reference sequence). This CDR3 is 13 amino acids long. With 1 base removed from V and 6 bases from J, the gap between germline ends came to 7 bases. CDR3 sequence: CASSLEGGQPQHF. In DNA form, the CDR3 reads TGTGCCAGCAGCTTAGAAGGGGGTCAGCCCCAGCATTTT.

The CDR3 protein is CASSLRRGSPNQETQYF. In nucleotides, the CDR3 is TGTGCCAGCAGTTTGCGAAGAGGGTCCCCGAACCAAGAGACCCAGTACTTC. The J gene is TRBJ2-5, the V gene TRBV7-3; tentatively, D is TRBD2 (5 bases). V was cut by 6 bases and J by 0 bases, with 20 bases left in between. This CDR3 comprises 17 residues. Looked up from germline, CDR1 is SGHTA and CDR2 is FQGTGA.

The chain employs TRBV27 and TRBJ1-1, with 7 bases identical to TRBD1. CDR3 length equals 14 residues. CDR1 MNHEY and CDR2 SMNVEV come from the germline V gene (reference sequence). With V trimmed by 5 bases and J by 12 bases, 15 bases remained unmatched. The CDR3 is CASSPRQGGLKTFF. The CDR3 DNA follows: TGTGCCAGCAGTCCAAGACAGGGTGGTCTGAAAACTTTCTTT.

The gene calls are TRBV4-2 and TRBJ2-2, with TRBD2 matching 14 bases. CDR1 LGHNA and CDR2 YNFKEQ come from the germline V gene. The CDR3 sequence is 17 residues long. The J segment lost 7 bases and the V segment lost 5 bases, leaving 9 bases of the junction unmatched. The CDR3 spells CASSYRLAGGPNGELFF. DNA for the CDR3: TGTGCCAGCAGCTATCGACTAGCGGGGGGGCCAAACGGGGAGCTGTTTTTT.

V is TRBV6-6 and J is TRBJ2-5; 7 bases fit TRBD2. CDR1 MNHNY and CDR2 SVGAGI come from the germline V gene (reference sequence). Unmatched junction bases numbered 9, after V lost 2 bases and J lost 3 bases. The length of the CDR3 is 16 residues. CDR3 nucleotide sequence: TGTGCCAGCAGTTACGGGTCTGAACGGGGGGAAGAGACCCAGTACTTC. Amino acid sequence: CASSYGSERGEETQYF.

In its sample, this clone was seen once. V and J are TRBV24-1 and TRBJ1-5, with no clear D. Germline V gene data show CDR1 as KGHDR and CDR2 as SFDVKD. This CDR3 region has 16 residues. Between the trimmed V and J ends, which lost 3 bases and 8 bases, there was a span of 19 bases. The CDR3 coding sequence is TGTGCCACCAGTGATGCCACCACCGAGTCCTTTGAGCCCCAGCATTTT. It translates to CATSDATTESFEPQHF.

The V and J genes are TRBV28 and TRBJ1-5, with a tentative D call TRBD1 (5 bases). V was shortened by 2 bases and J by 8 bases, with 13 bases between the two germline ends. The CDR3 is 14 amino acids. Germline CDR1 is MDHEN and CDR2 is SYDVKM. CDR3 in DNA: TGTGCCAGCAGTTTAGGGCGGGGGTTGAAGCCCCAGCATTTT. Translated: CASSLGRGLKPQHF.

The chain has TRBV27 and TRBJ2-2, with TRBD1 matching over 7 bases. The CDR3 consists of 16 residues. The J segment lost 0 bases and the V segment lost 3 bases, leaving 4 bases of the junction unmatched. Germline CDR1 reads MNHEY; CDR2 reads SMNVEV (reference sequence). The CDR3 nucleotides are TGTGCCAGCAGTTTGACGACAGGGCCGAACACCGGGGAGCTGTTTTTT. Protein: CASSLTTGPNTGELFF.

The CDR3 loop is CSASQRRTSNSPLHF. The DNA for the CDR3 is TGCAGTGCTAGTCAGCGGAGGACCAGCAATTCACCCCTCCACTTT. This chain joins TRBV20-1 and TRBJ1-6, with D hard to call. The CDR3 sequence is 15 residues long. In germline, CDR1 is DFQATT, CDR2 SNEGSKA (reference sequence). Trimming cost V 3 bases and J 7 bases, with 16 bases left between them.